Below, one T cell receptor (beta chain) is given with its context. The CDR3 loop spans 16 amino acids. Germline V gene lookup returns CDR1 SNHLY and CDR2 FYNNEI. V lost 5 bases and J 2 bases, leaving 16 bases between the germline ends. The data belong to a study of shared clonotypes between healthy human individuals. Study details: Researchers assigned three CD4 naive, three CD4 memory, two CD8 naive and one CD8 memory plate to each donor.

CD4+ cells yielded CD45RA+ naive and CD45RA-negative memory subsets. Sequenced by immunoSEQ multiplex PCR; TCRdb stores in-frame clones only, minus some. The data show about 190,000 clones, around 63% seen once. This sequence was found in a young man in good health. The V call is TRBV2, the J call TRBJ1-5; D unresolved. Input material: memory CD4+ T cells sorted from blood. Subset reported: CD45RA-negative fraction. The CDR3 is CASSPRNSYGNQPQHF. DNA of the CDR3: TGTGCCAGCAGTCCCCGGAACAGCTATGGCAATCAGCCCCAGCATTTT.